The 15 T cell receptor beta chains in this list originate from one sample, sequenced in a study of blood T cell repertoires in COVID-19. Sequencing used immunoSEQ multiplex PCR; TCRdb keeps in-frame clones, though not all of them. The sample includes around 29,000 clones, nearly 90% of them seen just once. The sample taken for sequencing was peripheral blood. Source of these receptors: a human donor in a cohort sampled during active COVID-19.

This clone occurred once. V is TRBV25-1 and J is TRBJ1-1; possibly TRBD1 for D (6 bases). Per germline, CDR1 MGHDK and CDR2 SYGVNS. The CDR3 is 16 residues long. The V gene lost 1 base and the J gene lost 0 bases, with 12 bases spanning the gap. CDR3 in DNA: TGTGCCAGCAGTGAATCCGTGACAGGTCTGAACACTGAAGCTTTCTTT. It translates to CASSESVTGLNTEAFF.

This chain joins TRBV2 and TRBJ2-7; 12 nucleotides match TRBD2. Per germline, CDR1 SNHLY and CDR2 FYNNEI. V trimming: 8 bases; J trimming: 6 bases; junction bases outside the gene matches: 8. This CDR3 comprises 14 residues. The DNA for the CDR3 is TGTGCCAGCTTAAGGGGGACTAGCGGGTTCGAGCAGTACTTC. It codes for CASLRGTSGFEQYF.

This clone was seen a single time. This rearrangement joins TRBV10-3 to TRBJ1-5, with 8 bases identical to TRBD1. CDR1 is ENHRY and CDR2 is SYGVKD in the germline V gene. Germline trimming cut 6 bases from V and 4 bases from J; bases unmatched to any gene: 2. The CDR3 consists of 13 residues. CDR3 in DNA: TGTGCCATCAGGGACAGGGAGAATCAGCCCCAGCATTTT. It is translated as CAIRDRENQPQHF.

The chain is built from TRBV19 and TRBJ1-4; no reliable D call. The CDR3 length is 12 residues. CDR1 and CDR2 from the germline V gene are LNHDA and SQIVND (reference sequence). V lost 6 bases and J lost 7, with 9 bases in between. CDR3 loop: CASSAFTEKLFF. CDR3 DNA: TGTGCCAGTAGCGCGTTTACTGAAAAACTGTTTTTT.

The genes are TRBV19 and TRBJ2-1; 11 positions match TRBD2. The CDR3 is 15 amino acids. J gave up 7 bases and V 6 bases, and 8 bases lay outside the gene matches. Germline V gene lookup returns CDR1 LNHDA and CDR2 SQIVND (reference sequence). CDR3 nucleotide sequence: TGTGCCAGTAGACCTAGCGGGGGGCAGGGTAATGAGCAGTTCTTC. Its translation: CASRPSGGQGNEQFF.

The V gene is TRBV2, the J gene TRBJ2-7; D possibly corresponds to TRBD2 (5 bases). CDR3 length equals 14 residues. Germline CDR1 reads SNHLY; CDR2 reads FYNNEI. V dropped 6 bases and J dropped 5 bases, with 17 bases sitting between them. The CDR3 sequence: CASRPRDFGDEQYF. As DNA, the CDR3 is TGTGCCAGCAGGCCTCGTGACTTCGGGGACGAGCAGTACTTC.

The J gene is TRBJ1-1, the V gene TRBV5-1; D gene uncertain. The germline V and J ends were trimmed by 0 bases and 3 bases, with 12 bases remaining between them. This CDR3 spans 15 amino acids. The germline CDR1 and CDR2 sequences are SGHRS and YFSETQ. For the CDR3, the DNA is TGCGCCAGCAGCTTGGTGGTGGGGAGCGACACTGAAGCTTTCTTT. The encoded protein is CASSLVVGSDTEAFF.

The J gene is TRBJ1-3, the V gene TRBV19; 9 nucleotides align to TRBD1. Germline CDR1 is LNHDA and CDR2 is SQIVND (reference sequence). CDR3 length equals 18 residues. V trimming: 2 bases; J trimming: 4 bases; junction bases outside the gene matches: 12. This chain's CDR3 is CASSIPTTGQGLGNTIYF. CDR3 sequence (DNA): TGTGCCAGTAGTATACCTACAACGGGACAGGGCCTAGGAAACACCATATATTTT.

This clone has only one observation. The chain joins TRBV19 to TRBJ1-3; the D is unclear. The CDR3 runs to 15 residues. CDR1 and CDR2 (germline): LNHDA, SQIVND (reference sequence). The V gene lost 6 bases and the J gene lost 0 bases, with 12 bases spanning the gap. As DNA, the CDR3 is TGTGCCAGTAGCCCCTTAACAGTCTCTGGAAACACCATATATTTT. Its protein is CASSPLTVSGNTIYF.

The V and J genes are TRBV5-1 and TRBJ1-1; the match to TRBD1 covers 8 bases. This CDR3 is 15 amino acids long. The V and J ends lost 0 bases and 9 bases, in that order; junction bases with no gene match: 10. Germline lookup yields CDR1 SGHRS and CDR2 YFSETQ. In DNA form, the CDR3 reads TGCGCCAGCAGCTTGGTAACCGGACAGGGCCTTAAAGCTTTCTTT. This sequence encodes CASSLVTGQGLKAFF. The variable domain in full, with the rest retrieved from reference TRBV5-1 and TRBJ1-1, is KAGVTQTPRYLIKTRGQQVTLSCSPISGHRSVSWYQQTPGQGLQFLFEYFSETQRNKGNFPGRFSGRQFSNSRSEMNVSTLELGDSALYLCASSLVTGQGLKAFFGQGTRLTVV.

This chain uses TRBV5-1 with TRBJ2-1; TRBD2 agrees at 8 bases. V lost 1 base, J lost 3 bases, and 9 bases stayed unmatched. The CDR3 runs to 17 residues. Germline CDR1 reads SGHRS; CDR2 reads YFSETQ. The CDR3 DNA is TGCGCCAGCAGCTTGCGAGCGGGAGTAGTCGACTACAATGAGCAGTTCTTC. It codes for CASSLRAGVVDYNEQFF. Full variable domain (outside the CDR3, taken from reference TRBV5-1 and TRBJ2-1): KAGVTQTPRYLIKTRGQQVTLSCSPISGHRSVSWYQQTPGQGLQFLFEYFSETQRNKGNFPGRFSGRQFSNSRSEMNVSTLELGDSALYLCASSLRAGVVDYNEQFFGPGTRLTVL.

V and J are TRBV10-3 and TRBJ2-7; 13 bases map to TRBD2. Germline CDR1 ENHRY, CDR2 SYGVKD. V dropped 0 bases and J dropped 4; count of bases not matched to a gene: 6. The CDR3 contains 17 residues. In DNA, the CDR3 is TGTGCCATCAGTGAGTCGACCCGGACTAGCGGGGGTTACGAGCAGTACTTC. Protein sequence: CAISESTRTSGGYEQYF.

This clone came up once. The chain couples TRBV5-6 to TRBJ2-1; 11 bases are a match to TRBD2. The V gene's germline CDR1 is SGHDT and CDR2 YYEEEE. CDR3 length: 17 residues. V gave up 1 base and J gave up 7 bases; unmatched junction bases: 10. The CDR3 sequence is CASSLLGLAGGWNEQFF. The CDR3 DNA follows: TGTGCCAGCAGCTTGCTAGGCCTAGCGGGGGGCTGGAATGAGCAGTTCTTC.

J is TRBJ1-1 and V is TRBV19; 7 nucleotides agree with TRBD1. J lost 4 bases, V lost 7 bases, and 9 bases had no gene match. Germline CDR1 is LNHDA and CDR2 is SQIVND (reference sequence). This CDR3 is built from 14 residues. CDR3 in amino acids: CASTPTGRSTEAFF. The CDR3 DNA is TGTGCCAGTACCCCGACAGGGAGGAGCACTGAAGCTTTCTTT.

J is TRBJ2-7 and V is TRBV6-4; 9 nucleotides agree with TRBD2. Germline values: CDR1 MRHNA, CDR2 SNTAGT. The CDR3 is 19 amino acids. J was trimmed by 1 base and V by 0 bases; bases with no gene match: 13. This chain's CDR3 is CASSDSILGLTSGSYEQYF. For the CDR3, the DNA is TGTGCCAGCAGTGACTCGATCTTAGGTTTGACTAGCGGATCCTACGAGCAGTACTTC.